These T cell receptor beta chains were read from a single sample in a study of blood T cell repertoires in COVID-19. Clones were read by immunoSEQ multiplex PCR, and TCRdb kept only the in-frame ones, dropping some. The table records 100,000 to 150,000 clones, about 86% of them present only once. What was sequenced was PBMCs or T cells enriched from blood (not recorded which). The receptors stem from a man aged 35 to 55 with acute COVID-19. CDR3s include the opening cysteine and the closing phenylalanine or tryptophan. Fields, in order: D gene, V gene, J gene, clone size, CDR3 protein, CDR3 DNA. A D gene is named only where the DNA matches it firmly. Expanded clones get a size class; other rows say once, few or many, or leave the size out.

d_call: NA; v_call: TRBV6-1; j_call: TRBJ2-7; clone_size: NA; cdr3_aa: CASSESSQASYEQYF; cdr3_nt: TGTGCCAGCAGTGAATCCTCACAGGCTTCCTACGAGCAGTACTTC
d_call: TRBD1; v_call: TRBV28; j_call: TRBJ1-4; clone_size: NA; cdr3_aa: CASSVSGTANEKLFF; cdr3_nt: TGTGCCAGCAGTGTCTCCGGGACAGCTAATGAAAAACTGTTTTTT
d_call: TRBD1; v_call: TRBV7-6; j_call: TRBJ2-6; clone_size: NA; cdr3_aa: CASSRGRGTGSSGANVLTF; cdr3_nt: TGTGCCAGCAGTCGAGGTCGGGGGACAGGGAGCTCTGGGGCCAACGTCCTGACTTTC
d_call: TRBD1; v_call: TRBV28; j_call: TRBJ2-7; clone_size: NA; cdr3_aa: CASSSPGQGGYEQYF; cdr3_nt: TGTGCCAGCAGTTCCCCGGGACAGGGAGGGTACGAGCAGTACTTC
d_call: NA; v_call: TRBV6-5; j_call: TRBJ2-3; clone_size: NA; cdr3_aa: CASSRDLTSTDTQYF; cdr3_nt: TGTGCCAGCAGTAGGGACTTAACTAGCACAGATACGCAGTATTTT
d_call: TRBD2; v_call: TRBV6-5; j_call: TRBJ2-3; clone_size: NA; cdr3_aa: CASRPGGPGDTQYF; cdr3_nt: TGTGCCAGCAGGCCGGGGGGGCCGGGGGATACGCAGTATTTT
d_call: TRBD2; v_call: TRBV27; j_call: TRBJ2-7; clone_size: NA; cdr3_aa: CASSLKSGSLNWAEQYF; cdr3_nt: TGTGCCAGCAGCCTCAAAAGCGGGAGCCTCAACTGGGCCGAGCAGTACTTC
d_call: TRBD2; v_call: TRBV28; j_call: TRBJ2-6; clone_size: NA; cdr3_aa: CASSSSRLAGLLGANVLTF; cdr3_nt: TGTGCCAGCAGTTCCTCTCGACTAGCGGGATTGTTAGGGGCCAACGTCCTGACTTTC
d_call: NA; v_call: TRBV7-2; j_call: TRBJ1-5; clone_size: few; cdr3_aa: CASSPRVGSQPQHF; cdr3_nt: TGTGCCAGCAGCCCCCGGGTTGGGAGTCAGCCCCAGCATTTT
d_call: NA; v_call: TRBV27; j_call: TRBJ2-2; clone_size: NA; cdr3_aa: CASSKGVAGELFF; cdr3_nt: TGTGCCAGCTCTAAGGGAGTGGCCGGGGAGCTGTTTTTT
d_call: NA; v_call: TRBV18; j_call: TRBJ1-3; clone_size: NA; cdr3_aa: CASSPTNSGNTIYF; cdr3_nt: TGTGCCAGCTCACCCACAAACTCTGGAAACACCATATATTTT
d_call: TRBD2; v_call: TRBV5-1; j_call: TRBJ2-5; clone_size: once; cdr3_aa: CASSLEAGGSGETQYF; cdr3_nt: TGCGCCAGCAGCTTGGAAGCGGGAGGAAGCGGTGAGACCCAGTACTTC
d_call: NA; v_call: TRBV29-1; j_call: TRBJ2-1; clone_size: NA; cdr3_aa: CSAPGRRNEQFF; cdr3_nt: TGCAGCGCCCCTGGGCGTCGGAATGAGCAGTTCTTC
d_call: TRBD2; v_call: TRBV5-1; j_call: TRBJ2-7; clone_size: NA; cdr3_aa: CASSPAAGDYEQYF; cdr3_nt: TGCGCCAGCAGCCCCGCGGCGGGGGACTACGAGCAGTACTTC
d_call: TRBD1; v_call: TRBV6-5; j_call: TRBJ1-2; clone_size: NA; cdr3_aa: CASRSQGLIGYTF; cdr3_nt: TGTGCCAGCAGATCACAGGGGCTGATTGGCTACACCTTC
d_call: NA; v_call: TRBV7-2; j_call: TRBJ1-2; clone_size: NA; cdr3_aa: CASSSSWQASGYTF; cdr3_nt: TGTGCCAGCAGCTCCTCGTGGCAGGCGAGTGGCTACACCTTC
d_call: TRBD2; v_call: TRBV11-3; j_call: TRBJ2-5; clone_size: NA; cdr3_aa: CASSQGLAGQETQYF; cdr3_nt: TGTGCCAGCAGCCAGGGACTAGCGGGACAAGAGACCCAGTACTTC
d_call: TRBD2; v_call: TRBV18; j_call: TRBJ2-1; clone_size: NA; cdr3_aa: CASSERLAGGEQFF; cdr3_nt: TGTGCCAGCTCAGAGAGGCTAGCGGGAGGGGAGCAGTTCTTC
d_call: TRBD2; v_call: TRBV5-1; j_call: TRBJ2-2; clone_size: NA; cdr3_aa: CASSSRLALTGELFF; cdr3_nt: TGCGCCAGCAGTTCCCGACTAGCTCTCACCGGGGAGCTGTTTTTT
d_call: TRBD1; v_call: TRBV18; j_call: TRBJ1-1; clone_size: few; cdr3_aa: CASSEGANTEAFF; cdr3_nt: TGTGCCAGCTCAGAGGGGGCAAACACTGAAGCTTTCTTT
d_call: NA; v_call: TRBV27; j_call: TRBJ1-5; clone_size: NA; cdr3_aa: CASSLLASNQPQHF; cdr3_nt: TGTGCCAGCAGTTTACTGGCTAGCAATCAGCCCCAGCATTTT
d_call: NA; v_call: TRBV14; j_call: TRBJ1-1; clone_size: NA; cdr3_aa: CAIVGGGLTEAFF; cdr3_nt: TGTGCCATTGTCGGAGGAGGTTTAACTGAAGCTTTCTTT
d_call: TRBD2; v_call: TRBV10-3; j_call: TRBJ2-5; clone_size: NA; cdr3_aa: CAISDTSGGMETQYF; cdr3_nt: TGTGCCATCAGTGATACCAGCGGGGGAATGGAGACCCAGTACTTC
d_call: NA; v_call: TRBV4-2; j_call: TRBJ2-3; clone_size: NA; cdr3_aa: CASSQPDRGTDTQYF; cdr3_nt: TGTGCCAGCAGCCAACCCGACCGGGGAACAGATACGCAGTATTTT
d_call: NA; v_call: TRBV10-3; j_call: TRBJ2-7; clone_size: few; cdr3_aa: CAIRDTDYEQYF; cdr3_nt: TGTGCCATCAGGGACACTGACTACGAGCAGTACTTC
d_call: TRBD2; v_call: TRBV5-4; j_call: TRBJ2-1; clone_size: NA; cdr3_aa: CASSLSGSTYNEQFF; cdr3_nt: TGTGCCAGCAGTTTGAGCGGGAGCACCTACAATGAGCAGTTCTTC
d_call: TRBD1; v_call: TRBV5-4; j_call: TRBJ1-1; clone_size: once; cdr3_aa: CASSPLTGVNTEAFF; cdr3_nt: TGTGCCAGCAGCCCCCTGACAGGGGTGAACACTGAAGCTTTCTTT
d_call: TRBD1; v_call: TRBV30; j_call: TRBJ1-2; clone_size: once; cdr3_aa: CASADRVDGYTF; cdr3_nt: TGTGCCTCTGCCGACAGGGTAGATGGCTACACCTTC
d_call: NA; v_call: TRBV9; j_call: TRBJ2-2; clone_size: once; cdr3_aa: CASSLRQKPNTGELFF; cdr3_nt: TGTGCCAGCAGCCTCCGACAGAAACCGAACACCGGGGAGCTGTTTTTT
d_call: NA; v_call: TRBV6-6; j_call: TRBJ1-3; clone_size: NA; cdr3_aa: CASSYTRNTIYF; cdr3_nt: TGTGCCAGCAGTTACACTAGAAACACCATATATTTT
d_call: NA; v_call: TRBV30; j_call: TRBJ1-2; clone_size: NA; cdr3_aa: CAWSVQISGDGGDGYTF; cdr3_nt: TGTGCCTGGAGTGTACAAATCTCAGGGGATGGCGGAGATGGCTACACCTTC
d_call: TRBD1; v_call: TRBV19; j_call: TRBJ2-7; clone_size: NA; cdr3_aa: CASRGDRGPQYF; cdr3_nt: TGTGCCAGTAGGGGGGACAGGGGCCCGCAGTACTTC
d_call: TRBD1; v_call: TRBV10-2; j_call: TRBJ2-7; clone_size: NA; cdr3_aa: CASKPGQGLGEQYF; cdr3_nt: TGCGCCAGCAAACCGGGACAGGGATTAGGCGAGCAGTACTTC
d_call: NA; v_call: TRBV28; j_call: TRBJ2-7; clone_size: NA; cdr3_aa: CASSLQGNPYEQYF; cdr3_nt: TGTGCCAGCAGTTTGCAGGGGAACCCCTACGAGCAGTACTTC
d_call: TRBD1; v_call: TRBV19; j_call: TRBJ1-1; clone_size: NA; cdr3_aa: CASSSGQGNTEAFF; cdr3_nt: TGTGCCAGTAGTTCCGGACAGGGGAACACTGAAGCTTTCTTT
d_call: TRBD1; v_call: TRBV5-1; j_call: TRBJ1-6; clone_size: NA; cdr3_aa: CASGNGTGFSPLHF; cdr3_nt: TGCGCCAGCGGGAACGGGACAGGTTTTTCACCCCTCCACTTT
d_call: TRBD1; v_call: TRBV28; j_call: TRBJ2-6; clone_size: NA; cdr3_aa: CASSSGTGRVSGANVLTF; cdr3_nt: TGTGCCAGCAGTTCCGGGACAGGGAGGGTCTCTGGGGCCAACGTCCTGACTTTC
d_call: NA; v_call: TRBV9; j_call: TRBJ2-2; clone_size: NA; cdr3_aa: CASSVNTGDAGELFF; cdr3_nt: TGTGCCAGCAGCGTTAACACGGGGGACGCCGGGGAGCTGTTTTTT
d_call: TRBD1; v_call: TRBV7-8; j_call: TRBJ2-2; clone_size: NA; cdr3_aa: CASSPGTGANTGELFF; cdr3_nt: TGTGCCAGCAGCCCCGGGACAGGGGCGAACACCGGGGAGCTGTTTTTT
d_call: TRBD1; v_call: TRBV4-2; j_call: TRBJ1-3; clone_size: NA; cdr3_aa: CASSLTGGAGGNTIYF; cdr3_nt: TGTGCCAGCAGCCTCACAGGGGGCGCGGGAGGAAACACCATATATTTT
d_call: NA; v_call: TRBV5-4; j_call: TRBJ1-1; clone_size: NA; cdr3_aa: CASSLTKGTEAFF; cdr3_nt: TGTGCCAGCAGCTTAACTAAGGGGACTGAAGCTTTCTTT
d_call: TRBD1; v_call: TRBV4-1; j_call: TRBJ1-4; clone_size: NA; cdr3_aa: CASSQDGRGATNEKLFF; cdr3_nt: TGCGCCAGCAGCCAAGATGGCAGGGGGGCAACTAATGAAAAACTGTTTTTT
d_call: TRBD1; v_call: TRBV30; j_call: TRBJ1-5; clone_size: NA; cdr3_aa: CAWSEGAIRNQPQHF; cdr3_nt: TGTGCCTGGAGTGAGGGGGCGATAAGGAATCAGCCCCAGCATTTT
d_call: NA; v_call: TRBV5-1; j_call: TRBJ1-6; clone_size: once; cdr3_aa: CASSPGLSSYNSPLHF; cdr3_nt: TGCGCCAGCAGCCCGGGATTGAGCTCCTATAATTCACCCCTCCACTTT
d_call: NA; v_call: TRBV3-1/TRBV3-2; j_call: TRBJ1-2; clone_size: NA; cdr3_aa: CASSQAWGEGYTF; cdr3_nt: TGTGCCAGCAGCCAAGCCTGGGGAGAGGGCTACACCTTC
d_call: TRBD2; v_call: TRBV2; j_call: TRBJ2-3; clone_size: NA; cdr3_aa: CASSDPGLAGEGDTQYF; cdr3_nt: TGTGCCAGCAGTGACCCGGGACTAGCGGGGGAGGGAGATACGCAGTATTTT
d_call: NA; v_call: TRBV20-1; j_call: TRBJ2-3; clone_size: NA; cdr3_aa: CSASPGGGTDTQYF; cdr3_nt: TGCAGTGCTAGTCCGGGGGGCGGCACAGATACGCAGTATTTT
d_call: TRBD1; v_call: TRBV18; j_call: TRBJ2-2; clone_size: NA; cdr3_aa: CASSLQQGANTGELFF; cdr3_nt: TGTGCCAGCTCACTACAACAGGGGGCCAACACCGGGGAGCTGTTTTTT